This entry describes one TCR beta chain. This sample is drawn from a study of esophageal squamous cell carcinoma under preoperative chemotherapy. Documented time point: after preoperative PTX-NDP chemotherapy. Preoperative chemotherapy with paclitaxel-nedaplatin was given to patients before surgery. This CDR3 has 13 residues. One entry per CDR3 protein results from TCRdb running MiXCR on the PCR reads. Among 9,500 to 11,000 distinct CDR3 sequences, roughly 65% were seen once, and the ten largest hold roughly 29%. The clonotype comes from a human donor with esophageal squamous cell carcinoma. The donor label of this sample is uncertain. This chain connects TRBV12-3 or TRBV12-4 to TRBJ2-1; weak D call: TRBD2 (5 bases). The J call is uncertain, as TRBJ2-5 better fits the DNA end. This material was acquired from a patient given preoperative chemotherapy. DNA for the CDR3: TGTGCCAGCACCCTGAGCGGATTGGAGACCCAGTACTTC. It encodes CASTLSGLETQYF.